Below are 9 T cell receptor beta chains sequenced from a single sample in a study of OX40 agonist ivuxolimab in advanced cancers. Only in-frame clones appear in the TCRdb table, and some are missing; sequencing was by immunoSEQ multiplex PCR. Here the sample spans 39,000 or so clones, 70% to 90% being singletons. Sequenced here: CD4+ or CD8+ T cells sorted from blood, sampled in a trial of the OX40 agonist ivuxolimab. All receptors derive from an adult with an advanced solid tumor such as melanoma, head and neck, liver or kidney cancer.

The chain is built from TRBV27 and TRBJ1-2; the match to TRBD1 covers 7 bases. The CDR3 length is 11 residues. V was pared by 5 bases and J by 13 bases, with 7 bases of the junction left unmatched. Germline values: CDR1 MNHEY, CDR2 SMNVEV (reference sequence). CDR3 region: CASSPRGTPTF. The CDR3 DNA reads TGTGCCAGCAGTCCCAGGGGGACCCCCACCTTC.

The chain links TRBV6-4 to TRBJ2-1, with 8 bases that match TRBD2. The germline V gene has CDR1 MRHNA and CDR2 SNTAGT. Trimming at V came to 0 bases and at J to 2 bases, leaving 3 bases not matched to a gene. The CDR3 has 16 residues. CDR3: CASSDSPAGAYNEQFF. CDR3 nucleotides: TGTGCCAGCAGTGACTCACCAGCGGGAGCCTACAATGAGCAGTTCTTC.

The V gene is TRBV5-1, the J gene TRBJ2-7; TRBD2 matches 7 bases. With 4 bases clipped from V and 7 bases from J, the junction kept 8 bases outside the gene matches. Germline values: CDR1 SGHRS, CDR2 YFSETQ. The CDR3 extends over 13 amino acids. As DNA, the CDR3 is TGCGCCAGCAGCCAACTGGGAGGGGTTGAGCAGTACTTC. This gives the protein CASSQLGGVEQYF.

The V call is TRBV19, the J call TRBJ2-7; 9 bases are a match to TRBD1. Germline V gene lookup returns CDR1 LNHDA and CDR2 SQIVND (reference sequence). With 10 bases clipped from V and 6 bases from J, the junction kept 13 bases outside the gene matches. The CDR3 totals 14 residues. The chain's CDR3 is CATTGTGITLEQYF. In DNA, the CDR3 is TGTGCCACGACCGGGACAGGGATCACCCTCGAGCAGTACTTC.

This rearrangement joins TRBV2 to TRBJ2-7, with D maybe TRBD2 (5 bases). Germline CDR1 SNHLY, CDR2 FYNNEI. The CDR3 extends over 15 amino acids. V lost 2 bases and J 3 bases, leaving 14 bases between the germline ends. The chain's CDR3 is CASSETGGLHYEQYF. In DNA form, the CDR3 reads TGTGCCAGCAGTGAAACTGGTGGACTCCACTACGAGCAGTACTTC.

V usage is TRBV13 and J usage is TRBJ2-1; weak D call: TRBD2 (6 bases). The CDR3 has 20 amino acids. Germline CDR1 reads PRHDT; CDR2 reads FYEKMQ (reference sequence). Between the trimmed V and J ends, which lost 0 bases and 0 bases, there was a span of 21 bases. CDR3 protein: CASSLGPQKMVGGSYNEQFF. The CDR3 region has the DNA TGTGCCAGCAGCTTAGGCCCTCAGAAGATGGTGGGGGGCTCCTACAATGAGCAGTTCTTC.

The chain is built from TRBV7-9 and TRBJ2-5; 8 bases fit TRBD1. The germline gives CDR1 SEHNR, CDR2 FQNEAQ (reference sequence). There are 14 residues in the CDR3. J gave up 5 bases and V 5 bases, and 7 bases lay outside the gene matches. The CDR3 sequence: CASSTTGAEETQYF. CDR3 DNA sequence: TGTGCCAGCAGCACGACAGGGGCGGAGGAGACCCAGTACTTC.

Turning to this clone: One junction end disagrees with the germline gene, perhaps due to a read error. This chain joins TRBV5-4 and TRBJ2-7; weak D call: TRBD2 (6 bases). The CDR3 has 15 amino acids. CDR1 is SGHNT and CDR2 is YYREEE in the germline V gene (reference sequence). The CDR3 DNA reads TGCGCCAGCAGCCAGAGTCGGGGAGGTTCATACGAGCAGTACTTC. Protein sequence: CASSQSRGGSYEQYF. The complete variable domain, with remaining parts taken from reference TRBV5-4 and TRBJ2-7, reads ETGVTQSPTHLIKTRGQQVTLRCSSQSGHNTVSWYQQALGQGPQFIFQYYREEENGRGNFPPRFSGLQFPNYSSELNVNALELDDSALYLCASSQSRGGSYEQYFGPGTRLTVT.

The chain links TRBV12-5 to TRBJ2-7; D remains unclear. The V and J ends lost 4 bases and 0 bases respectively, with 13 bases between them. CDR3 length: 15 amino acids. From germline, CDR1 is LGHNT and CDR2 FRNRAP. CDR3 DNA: TGTGCTAGTGGTTCCCCGACGGGTAGCTCCTACGAGCAGTACTTC. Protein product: CASGSPTGSSYEQYF.